Shown below are 27 T cell receptor beta chains from a single sample sequenced in a study of long-term antiretroviral therapy in people with HIV. Running of the v3.0 immunoSEQ assay took place at survey level. The repertoire was sequenced with immunoSEQ multiplex PCR; TCRdb's copy has only in-frame clones and lacks some. The sample has tens of thousands of clones; approximately 85% are singletons. Material: unsorted PBMCs, obtained 2.2 years after starting antiretroviral therapy. The source is a man aged 18 to 29 with HIV.

Here the CDR3 reads CASSEEGGAYEQYF. CDR3 nucleotides: TGTGCCAGCAGTGAAGAGGGGGGGGCCTACGAGCAGTACTTC. The genes are TRBV6-1 and TRBJ2-7; weak D call: TRBD2 (7 bases). CDR1 and CDR2 (germline): MNHNS, SASEGT. The V and J ends lost 1 base and 2 bases respectively, with 9 bases between them. This CDR3 has 14 amino acids.

The rearrangement links TRBV18 to TRBJ2-7, with 9 positions matching TRBD1. J was trimmed by 5 bases and V by 6 bases; bases with no gene match: 5. CDR3 length: 13 amino acids. Germline V gene lookup returns CDR1 KGHSH and CDR2 LQKENI. The CDR3 DNA reads TGTGCCAGCTCCGGCTGGACAGGGGACGAGCAGTACTTC. Translated, it gives CASSGWTGDEQYF.

The V and J genes are TRBV29-1 and TRBJ1-2; possibly TRBD1 for D (5 bases). Germline CDR1 and CDR2: SQVTM and ANQGSEA. The CDR3 is 13 residues long. Trimming shortened V by 5 bases and J by 3 bases, and 13 bases separated the two germline ends. The CDR3 loop is CSVPGGYDYGYTF. The CDR3 nucleotides read TGCAGCGTTCCGGGGGGGTACGACTATGGCTACACCTTC. Looking up the rest from reference TRBV29-1 and TRBJ1-2 gives the full variable domain: SAVISQKPSRDICQRGTSLTIQCQVDSQVTMMFWYRQQPGQSLTLIATANQGSEATYESGFVIDKFPISRPNLTFSTLTVSNMSPEDSSIYLCSVPGGYDYGYTFGSGTRLTVV.

In this sample, this clone turned up a few times. The V call is TRBV28, the J call TRBJ2-2, with 9 bases matching TRBD2. J was trimmed by 4 bases and V by 4 bases; bases with no gene match: 10. The CDR3 spans 17 residues. In germline, CDR1 is MDHEN, CDR2 SYDVKM. The CDR3: CASSSTRTSERTGELFF. CDR3 DNA sequence: TGTGCCAGCAGTTCTACAAGGACTAGCGAGCGCACCGGGGAGCTGTTTTTT.

This clone appeared once. The V call is TRBV28, the J call TRBJ2-5; TRBD1 matches at 11 bases. CDR3 size: 13 residues. J was trimmed by 5 bases and V by 9 bases; bases with no gene match: 5. Germline V CDR1 and CDR2: MDHEN, SYDVKM. The CDR3 DNA reads TGTGCCAGTATGGACAGGGGGCTTGAGACCCAGTACTTC. Amino acid sequence: CASMDRGLETQYF.

V is TRBV27 and J is TRBJ2-2; no clear D. With 1 base removed from V and 5 bases from J, the gap between germline ends came to 14 bases. Germline values: CDR1 MNHEY, CDR2 SMNVEV (reference sequence). This CDR3 region has 16 residues. The CDR3 sequence: CASSLFEHLGTGELFF. Here the CDR3 DNA reads TGTGCCAGCAGTTTATTTGAACACCTGGGGACCGGGGAGCTGTTTTTT.

This chain links TRBV7-9 with TRBJ2-2, with no clear D. CDR1 SEHNR and CDR2 FQNEAQ come from the germline V gene (reference sequence). The CDR3 loop spans 13 amino acids. Trimming took off 6 bases at V and 4 bases at J, with 9 bases between the two ends. The CDR3 bases are TGTGCCAGCAGACCAGGTGCCACCGGGGAGCTGTTTTTT. Translation gives CASRPGATGELFF.

The count of this clone is one. The chain links TRBV5-5 to TRBJ1-5; D is unclear. This CDR3 has 14 residues. Germline CDR1 and CDR2: SGHKS and YYEKEE (reference sequence). Between the trimmed V and J ends, which lost 0 bases and 3 bases, there was a span of 7 bases. Written as DNA, the CDR3 is TGTGCCAGCAGCTTGGGACGATCCAATCAGCCCCAGCATTTT. Its translation is CASSLGRSNQPQHF. Full variable domain (outside the CDR3, taken from reference TRBV5-5 and TRBJ1-5): DAGVTQSPTHLIKTRGQQVTLRCSPISGHKSVSWYQQVLGQGPQFIFQYYEKEERGRGNFPDRFSARQFPNYSSELNVNALLLGDSALYLCASSLGRSNQPQHFGDGTRLSIL.

This clone is a singleton in its sample. The chain combines TRBV28 with TRBJ2-1; D is perhaps TRBD1 (5 bases). This CDR3 has 15 residues. Germline V gene sequence: CDR1 MDHEN, CDR2 SYDVKM. The germline V and J ends were trimmed by 6 bases and 3 bases, with 15 bases remaining between them. This chain's CDR3 is CASSLQDLNYNEQFF. CDR3 in DNA: TGTGCCAGCAGCCTACAGGACCTAAACTACAATGAGCAGTTCTTC.

The J gene is TRBJ2-3, the V gene TRBV6-4, with 8 bases identical to TRBD2. V lost 3 bases to trimming and J lost 3 bases; unmatched junction nucleotides: 8. This CDR3 is built from 16 residues. The germline V gene encodes CDR1 MRHNA and CDR2 SNTAGT. CDR3 in DNA: TGTGCCAGCAGTGAAAGGGGACTAGGGACAACAGATACGCAGTATTTT. Its protein product is CASSERGLGTTDTQYF.

This rearrangement joins TRBV28 to TRBJ2-7, with D unresolved. Germline CDR1 and CDR2: MDHEN and SYDVKM. V dropped 2 bases and J dropped 6 bases, with 5 bases sitting between them. The CDR3 is 11 amino acids. The CDR3 sequence is CASSLAFEQYF. The CDR3 nucleotides read TGTGCCAGCAGTTTAGCTTTCGAGCAGTACTTC.

The CDR3 loop reads CASSPSRGVPNQPQHF. The CDR3 nucleotides are TGTGCCAGCAGCCCCAGCCGGGGGGTACCAAATCAGCCCCAGCATTTT. The genes are TRBV11-3 and TRBJ1-5; tentative D call: TRBD1 (5 bases). V dropped 5 bases and J dropped 4 bases, with 18 bases sitting between them. Germline V gene data show CDR1 as SGHNT and CDR2 as YENEEA. This CDR3 is 16 amino acids long.

The rearrangement joins TRBV19 to TRBJ2-7; D is ambiguous. The germline V gene encodes CDR1 LNHDA and CDR2 SQIVND (reference sequence). CDR3 length equals 16 residues. The germline V and J ends were trimmed by 6 bases and 4 bases, with 22 bases remaining between them. CDR3 sequence: CASSLHTGPVTYEQYF. Written as DNA, the CDR3 is TGTGCCAGTAGCCTACACACCGGTCCAGTCACGTACGAGCAGTACTTC.

V and J are TRBV19 and TRBJ2-3, with no clear D. Trimming stripped 11 bases from V and 2 bases from J, with 8 bases between. The CDR3 totals 11 residues. Germline lookup yields CDR1 LNHDA and CDR2 SQIVND (reference sequence). The CDR3 spells CARESTDTQYF. CDR3 sequence (DNA): TGTGCCCGAGAGTCCACAGATACGCAGTATTTT.

With respect to this clone: One end of the junction fails to match germline, which may point to a read error. The CDR3 nucleotides read TGTGTCAGCAGTGGCCCGGCTAGCGGGGAGCTAAACACAGATACGCAGTATTTT. This encodes CVSSGPASGELNTDTQYF. The V and J genes are TRBV2 and TRBJ2-3; TRBD2 aligns across 9 bases. Germline V gene sequence: CDR1 SNHLY, CDR2 FYNNEI. The CDR3 loop spans 18 amino acids. The variable domain in full, completed from reference TRBV2 and TRBJ2-3, reads EPEVTQTPSHQVTQMGQEVILRCVPISNHLYFYWYRQILGQKVEFLVSFYNNEISEKSEIFDDQFSVERPDGSNFTLKIRSTKLEDSAMYFCVSSGPASGELNTDTQYFGPGTRLTVL.

With respect to this clone: The same CDR3 arises from other DNA sequences in this sample as well. For the CDR3, the DNA is TGTGCCAGTAGTATAGGCTCTGCTTACTCTGGGGCCAACGTCCTGACTTTC. It yields the protein CASSIGSAYSGANVLTF. The chain carries TRBV19 and TRBJ2-6; D gene unclear. In germline, CDR1 is LNHDA, CDR2 SQIVND (reference sequence). The CDR3 has 17 amino acids. With 1 base removed from V and 0 bases from J, the gap between germline ends came to 10 bases.

The chain carries TRBV27 and TRBJ1-2; D perhaps matches TRBD1 (5 bases). The CDR3 length is 14 residues. V gave up 2 bases and J gave up 4 bases, with 11 bases separating them. Per the germline V gene, CDR1 is MNHEY and CDR2 is SMNVEV (reference sequence). For the CDR3, the DNA is TGTGCCAGCAGTTTACAGGGACCGCCCTATGGCTACACCTTC. Protein product: CASSLQGPPYGYTF.

The chain links TRBV5-6 to TRBJ2-3, with D tentatively TRBD2 (6 bases). This CDR3 has 15 residues. Trimming left V 2 bases short and J 2 bases short, with 12 bases between. Germline CDR1 SGHDT, CDR2 YYEEEE. The CDR3 region has the DNA TGTGCCAGCAGCTTTAGCGGTAGATACACAGATACGCAGTATTTT. Translating it yields CASSFSGRYTDTQYF.

This chain joins TRBV30 and TRBJ1-5; D perhaps matches TRBD1 (6 bases). The CDR3 sequence is 13 residues long. CDR1 and CDR2 (germline): GTSNPN, SVGIG (reference sequence). Trimming removed 5 bases from V and 5 bases from J, with 13 bases in between. CDR3 DNA sequence: TGTGCCTGGGCTACAGGGCTCCATCAGCCCCAGCATTTT. This gives the protein CAWATGLHQPQHF.

This chain uses TRBV4-3 with TRBJ1-4; no firm D call. The CDR3 has 15 amino acids. V gave up 4 bases and J gave up 0 bases, with 9 bases separating them. Germline V gives CDR1 LGHNA, CDR2 YSLEER. The DNA for the CDR3 is TGCGCCAGCAGCCGCGGAGAGCCAACTAATGAAAAACTGTTTTTT. This sequence encodes CASSRGEPTNEKLFF.

The chain has TRBV10-3 and TRBJ2-3, with 14 positions matching TRBD2. The V segment lost 4 bases and the J segment 1 base; nucleotides outside the gene matches: 4. CDR1 is ENHRY and CDR2 is SYGVKD in the germline V gene. CDR3 length equals 17 residues. The CDR3 protein is CAISGGTSGGRTDTQYF. The DNA of the CDR3 is TGTGCCATCAGTGGGGGGACTAGCGGGGGCCGCACAGATACGCAGTATTTT.

V is TRBV13 and J is TRBJ2-2; perhaps TRBD1 as D (6 bases). CDR3 size: 18 residues. Germline lookup yields CDR1 PRHDT and CDR2 FYEKMQ (reference sequence). Trimming left V 3 bases short and J 2 bases short, with 19 bases between. CDR3 in amino acids: CASSLSPGQMFNTGELFF. DNA for the CDR3: TGTGCCAGCAGCTTGTCACCGGGACAAATGTTTAACACCGGGGAGCTGTTTTTT.

By sample fraction, this clone is medium-sized. The rearrangement uses TRBV19 and TRBJ2-3, with D perhaps TRBD1 (6 bases). The length of the CDR3 is 12 residues. In germline, CDR1 is LNHDA, CDR2 SQIVND (reference sequence). V lost 5 bases and J lost 10, with 13 bases in between. CDR3 bases: TGTGCCAGTAGTCCCAGGGGAGACCCGCAGTATTTT. Encoded protein: CASSPRGDPQYF.

This chain links TRBV7-9 with TRBJ2-5, with a possible D match to TRBD1 (5 bases). Looked up from germline, CDR1 is SEHNR and CDR2 is FQNEAQ (reference sequence). V was trimmed by 3 bases and J by 3 bases, leaving 8 bases between them. This CDR3 comprises 13 residues. CDR3 DNA: TGTGCCAGCAGCTTTAGCAGGGAAGAGACCCAGTACTTC. Amino acid sequence: CASSFSREETQYF.

The chain links TRBV11-3 to TRBJ2-7; 8 nucleotides align to TRBD2. This CDR3 is built from 13 residues. The junction had 5 bases not matched to a gene; V was cut back by 3 bases and J by 7 bases. From germline, CDR1 is SGHNT and CDR2 YENEEA. CDR3 in amino acids: CASSFSGAGEQYF. The CDR3 DNA follows: TGTGCCAGCAGCTTTAGCGGGGCCGGAGAGCAGTACTTC.

The V call is TRBV5-8, the J call TRBJ2-3; no firm D call. The CDR3 has 12 residues. The germline gives CDR1 SGHTS, CDR2 YDEGEE. V gave up 3 bases and J gave up 4 bases, with 6 bases separating them. The DNA of the CDR3 is TGTGCCAGCAGCTACGGACCAGATACGCAGTATTTT. This sequence encodes CASSYGPDTQYF.

This chain joins TRBV5-1 and TRBJ1-4, with D unclear. Trimming removed 0 bases at V and 6 bases at J, with 9 bases between. Germline assignment: CDR1 SGHRS and CDR2 YFSETQ. The CDR3 has 14 amino acids. For the CDR3, the DNA is TGCGCCAGCAGCTTGGGTCGACTACATGAAAAACTGTTTTTT. Translating gives CASSLGRLHEKLFF.